The clone carrying this T cell receptor (beta chain) is categorized as medium-sized. The data originate from a study of CD8+CD57+ T cells in acquired aplastic anemia. The V and J ends lost 4 bases and 5 bases respectively, with 17 bases between them. Germline CDR1 SEHNR, CDR2 FQNEAQ (reference sequence). The length of the CDR3 is 15 residues. Genomic DNA acted as the template from which TCR beta VDJ combination and CDR3 sequence profiling were carried out. MiXCR was run by TCRdb on the reads, yielding one entry per CDR3 protein. The repertoire consists of about 150,000 distinct CDR3 sequences, with 40% to 65% occurring once and the leading ten covering more than 10%. CD8+CD57+ cell expansion, shown by flow cytometry, had occurred in the patients selected for sequencing. A severe acquired aplastic anemia diagnosis applied to all patients.

The TCR originated in a human donor with aplastic anemia. The chain carries TRBV7-9 and TRBJ1-2; D unclear. The sequencing sample was made of sorted CD4+, CD8+, or CD8+CD57+ T cells (not recorded which) from PBMCs. CDR3 residues: CASSSLAGRTYGYTF. CDR3 sequence (DNA): TGTGCCAGCAGCTCCCTGGCGGGCAGGACTTATGGCTACACCTTC.